What follows are 32 T cell receptor beta chains derived from one specimen sequenced in a study of memory CD4+ T cells and cytomegalovirus serostatus. Here immunoSEQ multiplex PCR was the method, and the copy in TCRdb shows in-frame clones only, minus some. The sample has under 85,000 clones; around 78% are singletons. The sort gate was single viable CD3+CD4+CD8-CD45RO+ cells for memory CD4+ T cells. Sequencing was carried out using memory CD4+ T cells from blood. These receptor sequences come from an adult in good health and CMV-seropositive.

The chain recombines TRBV19 with TRBJ1-2, with D possibly matching TRBD1 (5 bases). Germline V gene data show CDR1 as LNHDA and CDR2 as SQIVND (reference sequence). Trimming cost V 8 bases and J 8 bases, with 15 bases left between them. The CDR3 consists of 12 residues. CDR3 bases: TGTGCCAGTGGGCAGATCCAGGGAGGCTACACCTTC. Protein product: CASGQIQGGYTF.

The V gene is TRBV7-2, the J gene TRBJ2-7, with 9 positions matching TRBD2. J was trimmed by 5 bases and V by 5 bases; bases with no gene match: 13. The CDR3 is 16 amino acids. Germline V gene sequence: CDR1 SGHTA, CDR2 FQGNSA. CDR3 bases: TGTGCCAGCAGCCCCATAGGACTAGCGACGACCCACGAGCAGTACTTC. Protein: CASSPIGLATTHEQYF.

This chain uses TRBV7-8 with TRBJ1-1; a possible D gene is TRBD1 (6 bases). V gave up 7 bases and J gave up 2 bases, with 11 bases separating them. The CDR3 runs to 13 residues. The germline V gene encodes CDR1 SGHVS and CDR2 FQNEAQ. In nucleotides, the CDR3 is TGTGCCAGCAAAGAGGGGGTTAACACTGAAGCTTTCTTT. This sequence encodes CASKEGVNTEAFF.

V gene TRBV5-1 combines with J gene TRBJ1-4, with 7 bases that match TRBD1. Germline assignment: CDR1 SGHRS and CDR2 YFSETQ. This CDR3 region has 15 residues. V was pared by 4 bases and J by 4 bases, with 7 bases of the junction left unmatched. The CDR3 region is CASSQKTGINEKLFF. The CDR3 DNA reads TGCGCCAGCAGCCAGAAGACAGGGATTAATGAAAAACTGTTTTTT.

The chain joins TRBV11-2 to TRBJ1-5; perhaps TRBD1 as D (6 bases). Germline V CDR1 and CDR2: SGHAT, FQNNGV. Trimming cost V 3 bases and J 4 bases, with 13 bases left between them. CDR3 size: 15 residues. CDR3 sequence reads: CASSFTTGSNQPQHF. The CDR3, as DNA: TGTGCCAGCAGCTTCACCACAGGGTCAAATCAGCCCCAGCATTTT.

The rearrangement joins TRBV6-6 to TRBJ1-2; TRBD1 might be the D (5 bases). The CDR3 runs to 14 residues. CDR1 and CDR2 (germline): MNHNY, SVGAGI (reference sequence). Trimming took 1 base from V and 5 from J, leaving 11 bases between them. As DNA, the CDR3 is TGTGCCAGCAGTTACTTCGGCAGGGATTATGGCTACACCTTC. Translation: CASSYFGRDYGYTF.

The gene calls are TRBV9 and TRBJ1-3; 10 nucleotides agree with TRBD1. Germline V gene lookup returns CDR1 SGDLS and CDR2 YYNGEE. This CDR3 has 17 residues. J lost 2 bases, V lost 0 bases, and 5 bases had no gene match. The CDR3: CASSVALGQGAGNTIYF. The CDR3 nucleotides are TGTGCCAGCAGCGTAGCTCTAGGACAGGGGGCTGGAAACACCATATATTTT. The whole variable domain, filled in from reference TRBV9 and TRBJ1-3, reads DSGVTQTPKHLITATGQRVTLRCSPRSGDLSVYWYQQSLDQGLQFLIQYYNGEERAKGNILERFSAQQFPDLHSELNLSSLELGDSALYFCASSVALGQGAGNTIYFGEGSWLTVV.

This chain joins TRBV19 and TRBJ2-3; D is ambiguous. The CDR3 runs 16 residues. Trimming pared 5 bases from V and 6 bases from J, leaving 21 bases between. Per the germline V gene, CDR1 is LNHDA and CDR2 is SQIVND (reference sequence). CDR3 in DNA: TGTGCCAGTAGTTCACCATTCGTCGGCCACGCGGATACGCAGTATTTT. Its translation is CASSSPFVGHADTQYF.

In regard to this clone: This same CDR3 is encoded by further DNA sequences in the sample. The chain couples TRBV30 to TRBJ2-7; no clear D gene. The germline CDR1 and CDR2 sequences are GTSNPN and SVGIG (reference sequence). The CDR3 length is 10 residues. The CDR3 bases are TGTGCTTGGGGTCACTACGAGCAGTACTTC. It specifies CAWGHYEQYF.

The CDR3 DNA reads as TGTGCCAGCAGCCCACGGACAGGGGACACTGAAGCTTTCTTT. It translates to CASSPRTGDTEAFF. The V call is TRBV5-4, the J call TRBJ1-1; 9 bases match TRBD1. Germline V gene data show CDR1 as SGHNT and CDR2 as YYREEE (reference sequence). The CDR3 length is 14 residues. V shed 4 bases and J 3 bases; nucleotides not matched to a gene: 4.

This chain links TRBV30 with TRBJ1-6; D is unclear. This CDR3 contains 14 residues. Germline loops: CDR1 GTSNPN, CDR2 SVGIG (reference sequence). The ends were cut back, 0 bases at V and 6 bases at J, with 9 bases in the middle. The CDR3 region has the DNA TGTGCCTGGAGTGTATCCCTTGTTAATTCACCCCTCCACTTT. This translates into CAWSVSLVNSPLHF.

The genes are TRBV28 and TRBJ1-5; the match to TRBD1 covers 7 bases. V was pared by 5 bases and J by 0 bases, with 7 bases of the junction left unmatched. Germline assignment: CDR1 MDHEN and CDR2 SYDVKM. The CDR3 length is 16 residues. CDR3 sequence: CASSDRDPYSNQPQHF. For the CDR3, the DNA is TGTGCCAGCAGTGACAGGGACCCTTATAGCAATCAGCCCCAGCATTTT.

This clone was picked up many times. This chain links TRBV5-1 with TRBJ1-1; the D is unclear. V was shortened by 2 bases and J by 5 bases, with 16 bases between the two germline ends. In germline, CDR1 is SGHRS, CDR2 YFSETQ. This CDR3 spans 15 amino acids. The CDR3 loop is CASSLQQGSRTEAFF. The DNA for the CDR3 is TGCGCCAGCAGCTTACAGCAAGGGTCGAGGACTGAAGCTTTCTTT.

The chain employs TRBV2 and TRBJ1-2, with D unresolved. Trimming removed 4 bases at V and 2 bases at J, with 8 bases between. The CDR3 covers 13 residues. Germline V gene sequence: CDR1 SNHLY, CDR2 FYNNEI. CDR3 residues: CASSGGANYGYTF. As DNA, the CDR3 is TGTGCCAGCAGTGGGGGAGCCAACTATGGCTACACCTTC.

The chain links TRBV5-6 to TRBJ2-2, with 14 bases identical to TRBD2. The CDR3 is 17 amino acids. Germline V gene lookup returns CDR1 SGHDT and CDR2 YYEEEE. V was clipped by 4 bases and J by 7 bases; unmatched bases: 9. Here the CDR3 DNA reads TGTGCCAGCAGCACAAGGACTAGCGGGAGGTTGGTCGGGGAGCTGTTTTTT. As protein: CASSTRTSGRLVGELFF.

This sequence joins TRBV9 and TRBJ2-1, with TRBD1 as a possible D gene (5 bases). Trimming took 4 bases from V and 6 from J, leaving 14 bases between them. Looked up from germline, CDR1 is SGDLS and CDR2 is YYNGEE. The CDR3 runs 14 residues. The CDR3 spells CASSLRYQGNEQFF. Written as DNA, the CDR3 is TGTGCCAGCAGCCTCCGTTATCAGGGCAATGAGCAGTTCTTC.

The chain combines TRBV2 with TRBJ2-7, with TRBD1 matching 11 bases. The CDR3 loop spans 13 amino acids. J lost 4 bases, V lost 8 bases, and 4 bases had no gene match. Germline V CDR1 and CDR2: SNHLY, FYNNEI. This CDR3 is CASSGQGAYEQYV. The CDR3 bases are TGTGCCAGCTCAGGACAGGGGGCTTACGAGCAGTACGTC.

The chain is built from TRBV7-2 and TRBJ2-3; 7 bases match TRBD2. J lost 4 bases, V lost 1 base, and 5 bases had no gene match. The CDR3 extends over 15 amino acids. Germline V lookup: CDR1 SGHTA, CDR2 FQGNSA. CDR3: CASSLDHGRSDTQYF. In nucleotides, the CDR3 is TGTGCCAGCAGCTTAGATCACGGGAGGTCAGATACGCAGTATTTT. Complete variable domain (other parts from reference TRBV7-2 and TRBJ2-3): GAGVSQSPSNKVTEKGKDVELRCDPISGHTALYWYRQSLGQGLEFLIYFQGNSAPDKSGLPSDRFSAERTGGSVSTLTIQRTQQEDSAVYLCASSLDHGRSDTQYFGPGTRLTVL.

V gene TRBV9 combines with J gene TRBJ2-1; a weak D match, TRBD2 (7 bases). With 0 bases removed from V and 5 bases from J, the gap between germline ends came to 24 bases. This CDR3 is built from 19 residues. Germline CDR1 is SGDLS and CDR2 is YYNGEE. The CDR3 DNA reads TGTGCCAGCAGCGTAGCGCTAGCGGAGGGGAGAGGGGGTCACAATGAGCAGTTCTTC. This encodes CASSVALAEGRGGHNEQFF.

This chain links TRBV30 with TRBJ1-6; D not resolved. The CDR3 has 14 residues. Germline V lookup: CDR1 GTSNPN, CDR2 SVGIG (reference sequence). V lost 5 bases and J 7 bases, leaving 15 bases between the germline ends. DNA of the CDR3: TGTGCCTGGGGATGGGCAGCGAACAATTCACCCCTCCACTTT. Its protein is CAWGWAANNSPLHF.

The chain employs TRBV7-9 and TRBJ1-1; a possible D gene is TRBD1 (6 bases). CDR1 SEHNR and CDR2 FQNEAQ come from the germline V gene (reference sequence). Trimming shortened V by 1 base and J by 5 bases, and 14 bases separated the two germline ends. This CDR3 is built from 15 residues. CDR3 nucleotides: TGTGCCAGCAGCTTAGGCCCCGGAAGGGGGACTGAAGCTTTCTTT. Translating it yields CASSLGPGRGTEAFF.

This clone was observed a single time. The J gene is TRBJ1-1, the V gene TRBV4-2; D is unresolved. Germline CDR1 LGHNA, CDR2 YNFKEQ. CDR3 length: 16 amino acids. Trimming left V 1 base short and J 1 base short, with 13 bases between. As DNA, the CDR3 is TGTGCCAGCAGCCAAGTTATTTGGTCGGCGAACACTGAAGCTTTCTTT. It specifies CASSQVIWSANTEAFF.

The rearrangement joins TRBV18 to TRBJ2-1, with 7 bases identical to TRBD2. The germline CDR1 and CDR2 sequences are KGHSH and LQKENI. CDR3 length equals 17 residues. V was clipped by 4 bases and J by 5 bases; unmatched bases: 14. CDR3 nucleotides: TGTGCCAGCTCACGACCAGGTGGACTAGTGACAAACAATGAGCAGTTCTTC. Translation gives CASSRPGGLVTNNEQFF.

This clone occurred a few times. The J gene is TRBJ2-1, the V gene TRBV6-1; D possibly corresponds to TRBD2 (6 bases). V lost 8 bases to trimming and J lost 4 bases, with 15 bases between them. The CDR3 runs to 14 residues. Looked up from germline, CDR1 is MNHNS and CDR2 is SASEGT. The CDR3 loop is CASQEDYGYNEQFF. The CDR3 region has the DNA TGTGCCAGCCAGGAGGACTACGGATACAATGAGCAGTTCTTC.

The chain has TRBV18 and TRBJ2-3; perhaps TRBD1 as D (5 bases). Germline-derived CDR1 and CDR2 are KGHSH and LQKENI. V lost 2 bases and J lost 0, with 9 bases in between. The length of the CDR3 is 15 residues. The CDR3 bases are TGTGCCAGCTCACCAGGGGCAACTAGCACAGATACGCAGTATTTT. Its protein product is CASSPGATSTDTQYF.

This chain joins TRBV15 and TRBJ1-2, with D possibly matching TRBD1 (5 bases). The CDR3 covers 15 residues. V lost 0 bases and J 8 bases, leaving 16 bases between the germline ends. Germline V gene data show CDR1 as LNHNV and CDR2 as YYDKDF (reference sequence). CDR3 bases: TGTGCCACCAGCAGAGATGCGTTGGGGGTAGAGGGCTACACCTTC. It specifies CATSRDALGVEGYTF.

This rearrangement joins TRBV19 to TRBJ2-1, with 7 positions matching TRBD2. V shed 1 base, J shed 5 bases, and the junction held 2 bases outside the gene matches. This CDR3 is built from 14 residues. CDR1 LNHDA and CDR2 SQIVND come from the germline V gene (reference sequence). This chain's CDR3 is CASSIVGGNNEQFF. The CDR3 bases are TGTGCCAGTAGTATAGTGGGGGGGAACAATGAGCAGTTCTTC. The entire variable domain, with the rest obtained from reference TRBV19 and TRBJ2-1, is as follows: DGGITQSPKYLFRKEGQNVTLSCEQNLNHDAMYWYRQDPGQGLRLIYYSQIVNDFQKGDIAEGYSVSREKKESFPLTVTSAQKNPTAFYLCASSIVGGNNEQFFGPGTRLTVL.

This chain links TRBV9 with TRBJ1-4, with D uncertain. Germline-derived CDR1 and CDR2 are SGDLS and YYNGEE. The V end was cut by 4 bases, the J end by 4 bases, with 23 bases between. The CDR3 extends over 18 amino acids. The DNA of the CDR3 is TGTGCCAGCAGCCGTGGTGGAAGGACCCGACTACTTAATGAAAAACTGTTTTTT. Amino acids: CASSRGGRTRLLNEKLFF.

The chain recombines TRBV29-1 with TRBJ2-3, with 10 nucleotides matching TRBD2. The CDR3 contains 15 residues. Germline lookup yields CDR1 SQVTM and CDR2 ANQGSEA. The DNA of the CDR3 is TGCAGTTGGGGGGGTGGACTAGCGGATACAGATACGCAGTATTTT. Encoded protein: CSWGGGLADTDTQYF.

The J gene is TRBJ2-3, the V gene TRBV30; 10 bases line up with TRBD1. Germline assignment: CDR1 GTSNPN and CDR2 SVGIG (reference sequence). This CDR3 spans 14 amino acids. Trimming took 2 bases from V and 12 from J; bases not matched to a gene: 11. The CDR3 reads CAWSPTDRGQNQYF. Here the CDR3 DNA reads TGTGCCTGGAGTCCGACTGACAGGGGGCAGAATCAGTATTTT.

The chain uses TRBV10-3 and TRBJ1-3; D perhaps matches TRBD1 (5 bases). CDR1 is ENHRY, CDR2 SYGVKD, per germline. Trimming removed 10 bases at V and 3 bases at J, with 22 bases between. CDR3 length equals 16 residues. CDR3 nucleotides: TGTGCCACGTCCGTCGGGGTTGGGGCTGGTGGAAACACCATATATTTT. It codes for CATSVGVGAGGNTIYF.

This clone appeared a few times. The chain employs TRBV19 and TRBJ1-5, with unresolved D. V was shortened by 6 bases and J by 3 bases, with 9 bases between the two germline ends. This CDR3 spans 13 amino acids. Germline V gene data show CDR1 as LNHDA and CDR2 as SQIVND (reference sequence). CDR3 sequence: CASRDRFNQPQHF. The CDR3 DNA reads as TGTGCCAGTAGAGACCGCTTCAATCAGCCCCAGCATTTT.